Each of the 17 T cell receptor beta chains below was sequenced from the same sample in a study of T cells in tuberculosis. The method was immunoSEQ multiplex PCR; TCRdb's version includes in-frame clones alone and lacks a portion of them. The sample yields roughly 34,000 clones, about 97% seen once. The sequenced sample was PBMCs. These receptors originate from a donor between 10 and 29 years old with latent tuberculosis or without tuberculosis infection.

This clone was counted once. V and J are TRBV5-4 and TRBJ2-3; TRBD2 matches at 7 bases. This CDR3 spans 17 amino acids. Germline V lookup: CDR1 SGHNT, CDR2 YYREEE (reference sequence). Germline trimming cut 9 bases from V and 0 bases from J; bases unmatched to any gene: 16. The DNA of the CDR3 is TGTGCCACTTCGAGCCGCCTTATTAGCGGGAGCACAGATACGCAGTATTTT. Translation: CATSSRLISGSTDTQYF.

This clone was seen once. This sample also contains other DNA sequences that code for the same CDR3. The chain has TRBV5-1 and TRBJ2-5, with D unclear. CDR1 and CDR2 (germline): SGHRS, YFSETQ. The germline V and J ends were trimmed by 0 bases and 2 bases, with 8 bases remaining between them. The CDR3 extends over 14 amino acids. CDR3 loop: CASSLASGQETQYF. CDR3 bases: TGCGCCAGCAGCTTGGCGTCCGGGCAAGAGACCCAGTACTTC.

This sequence joins TRBV6-6 and TRBJ1-1; D remains unclear. The CDR3 has 15 amino acids. Germline assignment: CDR1 MNHNY and CDR2 SVGAGI (reference sequence). The germline V and J ends were trimmed by 0 bases and 3 bases, with 11 bases remaining between them. The CDR3: CASSYSMSGYTEAFF. Written as DNA, the CDR3 is TGTGCCAGCAGTTACTCGATGTCGGGGTACACTGAAGCTTTCTTT.

V gene TRBV5-1 combines with J gene TRBJ1-1, with D hard to call. Germline CDR1 and CDR2: SGHRS and YFSETQ. The CDR3 has 16 amino acids. V gave up 4 bases and J gave up 0 bases, with 16 bases separating them. CDR3 amino acids: CASSPGNGVMNTEAFF. CDR3 in DNA: TGCGCCAGCAGCCCGGGGAACGGGGTTATGAACACTGAAGCTTTCTTT.

This sequence joins TRBV5-1 and TRBJ2-2, with no clear D. Per the germline V gene, CDR1 is SGHRS and CDR2 is YFSETQ. The CDR3 consists of 15 residues. V lost 2 bases and J 1 base, leaving 9 bases between the germline ends. This CDR3 is CASSLFFGNTGELFF. The CDR3 nucleotides are TGCGCCAGCAGCTTATTTTTCGGGAACACCGGGGAGCTGTTTTTT.

Remarks on this clone: The same CDR3 can be traced to other DNA sequences in this sample. The chain employs TRBV18 and TRBJ1-2, with a tentative D call TRBD1 (5 bases). Germline values: CDR1 KGHSH, CDR2 LQKENI. The germline V and J ends were trimmed by 2 bases and 6 bases, with 7 bases remaining between them. The CDR3 is 12 amino acids. The CDR3 reads CASSPTGDGYTF. The DNA of the CDR3 is TGTGCCAGCTCACCAACAGGAGATGGCTACACCTTC.

The V gene is TRBV5-1, the J gene TRBJ2-3; possibly TRBD1 for D (5 bases). The CDR3 runs to 14 residues. The V end lost 4 bases, the J end lost 2 bases, and 11 bases lay between the germline ends. Germline CDR1 SGHRS, CDR2 YFSETQ. The CDR3 sequence: CASSLPTDTDTQYF. The CDR3 nucleotides are TGCGCCAGCAGCCTACCGACAGACACAGATACGCAGTATTTT.

The chain carries TRBV7-9 and TRBJ1-1; no clear D. V was cut by 5 bases and J by 3 bases, with 22 bases left in between. The CDR3 runs 17 residues. CDR1 is SEHNR and CDR2 is FQNEAQ in the germline V gene (reference sequence). CDR3 sequence reads: CASSPPRREGGDTEAFF. In nucleotides, the CDR3 is TGTGCCAGCAGCCCCCCCAGGAGGGAGGGCGGGGACACTGAAGCTTTCTTT. The full variable domain, with the rest looked up from reference TRBV7-9 and TRBJ1-1, is DTGVSQNPRHKITKRGQNVTFRCDPISEHNRLYWYRQTLGQGPEFLTYFQNEAQLEKSRLLSDRFSAERPKGSFSTLEIQRTEQGDSAMYLCASSPPRREGGDTEAFFGQGTRLTVV.

This chain connects TRBV15 to TRBJ1-2; 10 nucleotides align to TRBD1. V lost 6 bases and J lost 3; bases outside the gene matches: 19. Germline V gives CDR1 LNHNV, CDR2 YYDKDF (reference sequence). The CDR3 has 19 amino acids. CDR3 bases: TGTGCCACCAGTAAAACGACCGGGACAGGGGAAATTCCTGACTATGGCTACACCTTC. It is translated as CATSKTTGTGEIPDYGYTF.

The chain joins TRBV5-6 to TRBJ2-3, with TRBD2 matching 11 bases. CDR1 is SGHDT and CDR2 is YYEEEE in the germline V gene. Trimming cost V 1 base and J 0 bases; bases outside gene matches: 7. The CDR3 extends over 18 amino acids. The chain's CDR3 is CASSLSSGGHLSTDTQYF. Written as DNA, the CDR3 is TGTGCCAGCAGCTTGTCTAGCGGGGGGCATCTCAGCACAGATACGCAGTATTTT.

This sequence joins TRBV27 and TRBJ2-7; no clear D. CDR1 and CDR2 from the germline V gene are MNHEY and SMNVEV (reference sequence). V shed 5 bases and J shed 6 bases, with 20 bases lying between them. CDR3 size: 15 residues. The CDR3: CASSLNSLFPGEQYF. For the CDR3, the DNA is TGTGCCAGCAGTCTAAACTCGTTATTCCCGGGCGAGCAGTACTTC.

The CDR3 DNA follows: TGTGCCAGCAGACTGCCAGGGCAAGAGACCCAGTACTTC. It translates to CASRLPGQETQYF. The V and J genes are TRBV28 and TRBJ2-5, with D perhaps TRBD1 (5 bases). This CDR3 spans 13 amino acids. The ends were cut back, 6 bases at V and 2 bases at J, with 10 bases in the middle. The germline gives CDR1 MDHEN, CDR2 SYDVKM.

The chain recombines TRBV7-7 with TRBJ2-5, with D perhaps matching TRBD1 (5 bases). Trimming took off 5 bases at V and 2 bases at J, with 9 bases between the two ends. This CDR3 has 13 amino acids. Germline-derived CDR1 and CDR2 are SSHAT and FNYEAQ (reference sequence). The DNA of the CDR3 is TGTGCCAGCAGCCGACAGACACAAGAGACCCAGTACTTC. Its protein is CASSRQTQETQYF.

The chain is built from TRBV6-1 and TRBJ2-3; 8 bases match TRBD1. The germline CDR1 and CDR2 sequences are MNHNS and SASEGT. CDR3 length equals 15 residues. The V gene end was trimmed by 3 bases and the J gene end by 3 bases; junction bases not matched to a gene: 5. CDR3 DNA sequence: TGTGCCAGCAGTGAGCTACAGGGGGTGACAGATACGCAGTATTTT. The encoded protein is CASSELQGVTDTQYF.

DNA of the CDR3: TGTGCCAGCCAGGAACAGGGGGCCCTTCTGGGGTACGAGCAGTACTTC. Its translation: CASQEQGALLGYEQYF. V usage is TRBV6-6 and J usage is TRBJ2-7; 9 bases are shared with TRBD1. J gave up 4 bases and V 8 bases, and 15 bases lay outside the gene matches. This CDR3 is 16 amino acids long. The germline V gene encodes CDR1 MNHNY and CDR2 SVGAGI (reference sequence).

The chain links TRBV7-6 to TRBJ2-1; TRBD2 might be the D (5 bases). The V and J ends lost 2 bases and 10 bases respectively, with 9 bases between them. Germline V gene data show CDR1 as SGHVS and CDR2 as FNYEAQ. The CDR3 is 12 residues long. The CDR3 loop reads CASSLRTGEQFF. CDR3 DNA: TGTGCCAGCAGCTTAAGGACGGGGGAGCAGTTCTTC.

The CDR3 here is CASSLQGTYYGYTF. The CDR3 bases are TGTGCCAGCAGTTTACAGGGAACCTACTATGGCTACACCTTC. The V and J genes are TRBV28 and TRBJ1-2; possible D gene TRBD1, 5 bases. The CDR3 runs 14 residues. Germline V gives CDR1 MDHEN, CDR2 SYDVKM. The ends were cut back, 2 bases at V and 3 bases at J, with 10 bases in the middle.